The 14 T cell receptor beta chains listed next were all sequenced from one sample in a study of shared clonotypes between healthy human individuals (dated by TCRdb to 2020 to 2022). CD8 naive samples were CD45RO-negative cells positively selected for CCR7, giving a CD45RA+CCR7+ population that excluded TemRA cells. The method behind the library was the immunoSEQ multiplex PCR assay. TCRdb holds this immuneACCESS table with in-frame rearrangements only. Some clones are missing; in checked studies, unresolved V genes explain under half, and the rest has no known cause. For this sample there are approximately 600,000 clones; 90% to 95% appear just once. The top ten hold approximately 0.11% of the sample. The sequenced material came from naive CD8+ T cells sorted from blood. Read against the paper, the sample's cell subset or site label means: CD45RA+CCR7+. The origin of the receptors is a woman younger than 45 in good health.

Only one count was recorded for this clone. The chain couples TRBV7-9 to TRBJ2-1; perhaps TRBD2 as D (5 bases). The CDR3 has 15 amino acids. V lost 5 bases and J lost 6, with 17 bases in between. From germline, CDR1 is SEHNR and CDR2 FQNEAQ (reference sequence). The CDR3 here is CASSLGSSEINEQFF. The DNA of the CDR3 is TGTGCCAGCAGCCTAGGGAGTAGCGAAATCAATGAGCAGTTCTTC.

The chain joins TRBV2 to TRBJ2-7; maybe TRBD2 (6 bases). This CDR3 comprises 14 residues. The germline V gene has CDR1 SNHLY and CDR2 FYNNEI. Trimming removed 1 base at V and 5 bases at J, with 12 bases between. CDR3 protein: CASSEVGGRDEQYF. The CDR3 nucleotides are TGTGCCAGCAGTGAAGTGGGGGGACGGGACGAGCAGTACTTC.

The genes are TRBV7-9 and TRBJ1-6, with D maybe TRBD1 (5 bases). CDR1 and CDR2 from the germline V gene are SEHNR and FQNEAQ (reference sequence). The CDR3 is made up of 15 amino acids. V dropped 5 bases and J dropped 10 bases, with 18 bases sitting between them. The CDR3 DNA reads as TGTGCCAGCAGCAACGGGGGTGACCCTAGGTCACCCCTCCACTTT. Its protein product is CASSNGGDPRSPLHF.

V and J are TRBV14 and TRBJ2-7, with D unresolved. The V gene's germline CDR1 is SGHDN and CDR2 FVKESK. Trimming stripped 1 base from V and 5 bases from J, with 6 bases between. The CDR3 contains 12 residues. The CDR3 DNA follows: TGTGCCAGCAGCCAAGCGTTTCACGAGCAGTACTTC. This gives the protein CASSQAFHEQYF.

DNA for the CDR3: TGTGCCAGTAGTGCTCTAGCGACCTACGAGCAGTACTTC. This codes for CASSALATYEQYF. The chain links TRBV19 to TRBJ2-7, with D tentatively TRBD2 (6 bases). The V end lost 5 bases, the J end lost 2 bases, and 10 bases lay between the germline ends. CDR3 size: 13 residues. In germline, CDR1 is LNHDA, CDR2 SQIVND (reference sequence).

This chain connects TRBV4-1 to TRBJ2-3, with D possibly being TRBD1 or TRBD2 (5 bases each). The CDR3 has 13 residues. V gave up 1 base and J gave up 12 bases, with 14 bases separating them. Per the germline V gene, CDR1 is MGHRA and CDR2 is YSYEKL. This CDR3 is CASSQVGAAIQYF. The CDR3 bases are TGCGCCAGCAGCCAAGTCGGGGCGGCCATTCAGTATTTT.

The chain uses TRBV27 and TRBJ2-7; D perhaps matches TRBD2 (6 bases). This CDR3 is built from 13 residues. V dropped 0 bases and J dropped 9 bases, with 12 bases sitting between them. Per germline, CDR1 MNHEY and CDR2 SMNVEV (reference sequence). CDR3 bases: TGTGCCAGCAGTTTATCCCGGACTAATTGGCAGTACTTC. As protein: CASSLSRTNWQYF.

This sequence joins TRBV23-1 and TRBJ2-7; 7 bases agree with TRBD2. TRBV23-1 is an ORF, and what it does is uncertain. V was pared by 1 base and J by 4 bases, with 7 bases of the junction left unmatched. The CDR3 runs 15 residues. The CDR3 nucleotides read TGCGCCAGCAGTCAATTGAGGCGGGAGTGGTACGAGCAGTACTTC. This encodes CASSQLRREWYEQYF.

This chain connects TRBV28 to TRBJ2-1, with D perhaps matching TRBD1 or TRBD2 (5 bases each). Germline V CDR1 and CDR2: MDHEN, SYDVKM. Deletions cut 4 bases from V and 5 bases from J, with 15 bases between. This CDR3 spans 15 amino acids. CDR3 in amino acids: CASSSYSGGDNEQFF. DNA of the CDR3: TGTGCCAGCAGTTCCTACAGTGGGGGTGACAATGAGCAGTTCTTC.

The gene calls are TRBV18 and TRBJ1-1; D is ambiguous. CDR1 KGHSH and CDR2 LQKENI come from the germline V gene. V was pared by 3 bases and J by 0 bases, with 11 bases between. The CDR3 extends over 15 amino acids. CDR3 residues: CASSPWSAVNTEAFF. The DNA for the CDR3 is TGTGCCAGCTCACCTTGGTCAGCGGTGAACACTGAAGCTTTCTTT.

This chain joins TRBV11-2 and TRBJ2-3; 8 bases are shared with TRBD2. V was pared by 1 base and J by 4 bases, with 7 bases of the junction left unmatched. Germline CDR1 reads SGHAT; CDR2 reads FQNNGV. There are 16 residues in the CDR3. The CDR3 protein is CASSLVEAGEADTQYF. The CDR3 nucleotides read TGTGCCAGCAGCTTAGTTGAAGCGGGAGAGGCAGATACGCAGTATTTT.

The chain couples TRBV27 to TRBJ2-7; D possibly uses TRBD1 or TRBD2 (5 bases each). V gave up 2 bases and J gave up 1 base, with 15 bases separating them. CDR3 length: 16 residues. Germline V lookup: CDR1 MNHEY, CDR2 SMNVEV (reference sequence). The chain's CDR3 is CASSLIPGPQSYEQYF. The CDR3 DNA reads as TGTGCCAGCAGTTTAATCCCGGGGCCCCAATCCTACGAGCAGTACTTC.

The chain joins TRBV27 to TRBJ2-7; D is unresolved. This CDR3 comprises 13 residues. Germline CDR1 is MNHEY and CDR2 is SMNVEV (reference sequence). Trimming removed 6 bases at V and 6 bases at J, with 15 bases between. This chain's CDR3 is CASSPGVMGEQYF. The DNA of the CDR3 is TGTGCCAGCAGCCCAGGAGTAATGGGCGAGCAGTACTTC.

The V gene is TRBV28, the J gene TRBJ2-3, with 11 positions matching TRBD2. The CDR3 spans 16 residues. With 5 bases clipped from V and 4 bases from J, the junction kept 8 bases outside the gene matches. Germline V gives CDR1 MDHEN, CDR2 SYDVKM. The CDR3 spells CASSQPLAGVSDTQYF. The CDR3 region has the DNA TGTGCCAGCAGTCAACCACTAGCGGGAGTCTCAGATACGCAGTATTTT.